One and the same sample provided the 24 T cell receptor beta chains below, sequenced in a study of cytomegalovirus exposure and HLA in healthy donors. The PCR ran on 60 Vbeta and 13 Jbeta primers. Clones were read by immunoSEQ multiplex PCR, and TCRdb kept only the in-frame ones, dropping some. The sample lists over 85,000 clones, 67% occurring once. Sequencing was carried out using PBMCs. Receptors originate from a man younger than 45 in good health and CMV-seronegative.

Turning to this clone: The sample has other DNA sequences that encode this CDR3 too. The CDR3 bases are TGTGCCAGCAGCTTAACGGCTGGCTACGAGCAGTACTTC. This sequence encodes CASSLTAGYEQYF. This chain uses TRBV7-3 with TRBJ2-7, with unresolved D. Trimming removed 0 bases from V and 3 bases from J, with 6 bases in between. From germline, CDR1 is SGHTA and CDR2 FQGTGA. The CDR3 is 13 residues long.

This chain connects TRBV27 to TRBJ2-3; TRBD2 matches at 7 bases. Germline CDR1 and CDR2: MNHEY and SMNVEV (reference sequence). V trimming: 5 bases; J trimming: 2 bases; junction bases outside the gene matches: 4. CDR3 length: 14 amino acids. Here the CDR3 DNA reads TGTGCCAGCAGTCAGCGGGAAGACACAGATACGCAGTATTTT. Translating it yields CASSQREDTDTQYF.

This clone occurred once. The chain employs TRBV5-1 and TRBJ1-1; D gene unclear. The ends were cut back, 1 base at V and 3 bases at J, with 7 bases in the middle. Looked up from germline, CDR1 is SGHRS and CDR2 is YFSETQ. The CDR3 runs to 13 residues. The CDR3 loop reads CASSLTGYTEAFF. CDR3 nucleotides: TGCGCCAGCAGCTTGACGGGATACACTGAAGCTTTCTTT.

This clone was seen only a few times. This chain joins TRBV28 and TRBJ2-5; 10 bases are a match to TRBD2. The CDR3 is 15 amino acids. Trimming cost V 5 bases and J 5 bases; bases outside gene matches: 8. Germline values: CDR1 MDHEN, CDR2 SYDVKM. CDR3 in DNA: TGTGCCAGCAGTCCGAGCGGGAGGGTCGGGGAGACCCAGTACTTC. This translates into CASSPSGRVGETQYF.

This chain joins TRBV4-1 and TRBJ1-2; D is unresolved. This CDR3 comprises 15 residues. Trimming cost V 0 bases and J 4 bases, with 12 bases left between them. Germline V gene data show CDR1 as MGHRA and CDR2 as YSYEKL. This chain's CDR3 is CASSQDPTEFYGYTF. The CDR3 DNA sequence: TGCGCCAGCAGCCAAGACCCAACAGAGTTCTATGGCTACACCTTC.

The chain links TRBV21-1 to TRBJ2-3; the D call of TRBD2 is as the table states it, not checked on the DNA. TRBV21-1 is given as a pseudogene. The CDR3 sequence is 15 residues long. The CDR3: CAIPLRRDGTDTQYF. The CDR3 nucleotides are TGTGCCATCCCACTACGGCGGGATGGCACAGATACGCAGTATTTT.

With respect to this clone: A junction end diverges from the germline sequence, so it may reflect a read error. The rearrangement uses TRBV7-9 and TRBJ1-1; D ambiguous. The CDR3 sequence is 12 residues long. The germline V gene encodes CDR1 SEHNR and CDR2 FQNEAQ (reference sequence). Written as DNA, the CDR3 is TGTTCCAGCAGCCAGTTGGACACTGAAGCTTTCTTT. Translated, it gives CSSSQLDTEAFF.

This chain links TRBV7-9 with TRBJ1-3; 9 bases line up with TRBD1. V was pared by 1 base and J by 14 bases, with 15 bases of the junction left unmatched. CDR3 length equals 16 residues. Per germline, CDR1 SEHNR and CDR2 FQNEAQ (reference sequence). In DNA form, the CDR3 reads TGTGCCAGCAGCTTAGACCGAACAGGGGGCGCTTCAATTTTATATTTT. Translation: CASSLDRTGGASILYF.

This clone was detected only a few times. This chain joins TRBV4-3 and TRBJ2-1; 9 bases fit TRBD2. The germline gives CDR1 LGHNA, CDR2 YSLEER. V lost 0 bases and J lost 4; bases outside the gene matches: 7. This CDR3 spans 17 amino acids. CDR3 in amino acids: CASSQDPLAGGYNEQFF. CDR3 in DNA: TGCGCCAGCAGCCAAGATCCATTGGCGGGGGGGTACAATGAGCAGTTCTTC.

The chain employs TRBV9 and TRBJ2-1; 9 bases fit TRBD2. V lost 1 base to trimming and J lost 4 bases; unmatched junction nucleotides: 6. Germline-derived CDR1 and CDR2 are SGDLS and YYNGEE. The CDR3 sequence is 16 residues long. CDR3 sequence reads: CASSVSRLADYNEQFF. CDR3 nucleotides: TGTGCCAGCAGCGTATCAAGACTAGCGGATTACAATGAGCAGTTCTTC. Complete variable domain (other parts from reference TRBV9 and TRBJ2-1): DSGVTQTPKHLITATGQRVTLRCSPRSGDLSVYWYQQSLDQGLQFLIQYYNGEERAKGNILERFSAQQFPDLHSELNLSSLELGDSALYFCASSVSRLADYNEQFFGPGTRLTVL.

The chain combines TRBV9 with TRBJ1-1, with D maybe TRBD1 (5 bases). Between the trimmed V and J ends, which lost 0 bases and 14 bases, there was a span of 20 bases. CDR3 size: 14 residues. CDR1 and CDR2 from the germline V gene are SGDLS and YYNGEE. In DNA form, the CDR3 reads TGTGCCAGCAGCGTAGAACCGGGGGACGGAAGGGAATTCTTT. It is translated as CASSVEPGDGREFF. Full variable domain (rest looked up from reference TRBV9 and TRBJ1-1): DSGVTQTPKHLITATGQRVTLRCSPRSGDLSVYWYQQSLDQGLQFLIQYYNGEERAKGNILERFSAQQFPDLHSELNLSSLELGDSALYFCASSVEPGDGREFFGQGTRLTVV.

CDR3 amino acids: CASSSTGGSNEKLFF. The CDR3 bases are TGTGCCAGCAGCTCGACAGGGGGAAGTAATGAAAAACTGTTTTTT. V and J are TRBV7-9 and TRBJ1-4, with 9 bases identical to TRBD1. Germline V lookup: CDR1 SEHNR, CDR2 FQNEAQ (reference sequence). Trimming cost V 4 bases and J 4 bases; bases outside gene matches: 4. CDR3 length: 15 residues.

This chain connects TRBV5-1 to TRBJ2-3; D ambiguous. V was pared by 2 bases and J by 2 bases, with 9 bases between. CDR3 length: 14 amino acids. Germline lookup yields CDR1 SGHRS and CDR2 YFSETQ. This chain's CDR3 is CASSLRVNTDTQYF. CDR3 nucleotides: TGCGCCAGCAGCTTAAGAGTAAACACAGATACGCAGTATTTT.

The V gene is TRBV2, the J gene TRBJ2-7; 7 nucleotides match TRBD1. CDR3 length: 15 amino acids. Germline CDR1 is SNHLY and CDR2 is FYNNEI. The J segment lost 2 bases and the V segment lost 0 bases, leaving 4 bases of the junction unmatched. The CDR3 coding sequence is TGTGCCAGCAGTGAAGCCAGACAGGGCGCCTACGAGCAGTACTTC. Translated: CASSEARQGAYEQYF.

The chain employs TRBV7-2 and TRBJ1-1, with unresolved D. The CDR3 spans 12 residues. Trimming pared 5 bases from V and 4 bases from J, leaving 8 bases between. From germline, CDR1 is SGHTA and CDR2 FQGNSA. CDR3 in amino acids: CASSRGATEAFF. The DNA of the CDR3 is TGTGCCAGCAGCCGGGGTGCCACTGAAGCTTTCTTT.

The CDR3 sequence: CASSLTSGSYEQYF. The CDR3 nucleotides are TGCGCCAGCAGCTTGACTAGCGGGAGCTACGAGCAGTACTTC. This sequence joins TRBV5-1 and TRBJ2-7; TRBD2 matches 11 bases. With V trimmed by 1 base and J by 3 bases, 0 bases remained unmatched. Looked up from germline, CDR1 is SGHRS and CDR2 is YFSETQ. This CDR3 comprises 14 residues.

This sequence joins TRBV30 and TRBJ2-5; D perhaps matches TRBD2 (6 bases). CDR3 size: 11 residues. Germline loops: CDR1 GTSNPN, CDR2 SVGIG (reference sequence). The V end was cut by 1 base, the J end by 10 bases, with 10 bases between. CDR3 sequence: CAWSGGDDQYF. The CDR3, as DNA: TGTGCCTGGAGTGGGGGGGATGACCAGTACTTC.

This clone was detected a few times. CDR3 loop: CAISESTLGRNQPQHF. In DNA form, the CDR3 reads TGTGCCATCAGTGAGTCGACTCTAGGTCGCAATCAGCCCCAGCATTTT. V gene TRBV10-3 combines with J gene TRBJ1-5; no definite D call. V gave up 0 bases and J gave up 2 bases, with 11 bases separating them. The germline CDR1 and CDR2 sequences are ENHRY and SYGVKD. The CDR3 spans 16 residues.

This sequence joins TRBV6-6 and TRBJ1-1; D is undetermined. The CDR3 loop spans 14 amino acids. Germline V lookup: CDR1 MNHNY, CDR2 SVGAGI (reference sequence). V was pared by 0 bases and J by 0 bases, with 5 bases between. The chain's CDR3 is CASSYSEVNTEAFF. The CDR3 nucleotides read TGTGCCAGCAGTTACTCAGAGGTGAACACTGAAGCTTTCTTT.

This clone was seen a handful of times. V gene TRBV5-1 combines with J gene TRBJ2-5, with D unclear. The J call is in doubt because the DNA end fits TRBJ2-7 better. Germline-derived CDR1 and CDR2 are SGHRS and YFSETQ. The CDR3 has 15 amino acids. The CDR3 DNA reads TGCGCCAGCAGCTTGGCTTCCTCTGTCGGCGGCGAGCAGTACTTC. Its protein product is CASSLASSVGGEQYF.

This clone was seen a single time. The J gene is TRBJ2-7, the V gene TRBV7-6; D might be TRBD2 (5 bases). This CDR3 has 16 amino acids. V was pared by 3 bases and J by 2 bases, with 17 bases between. CDR1 and CDR2 from the germline V gene are SGHVS and FNYEAQ. The CDR3 DNA is TGTGCCAGCAGCTTTGAAGCACGGGGTCCTCCCTACGAGCAGTACTTC. It specifies CASSFEARGPPYEQYF.

This chain joins TRBV7-3 and TRBJ1-5; 8 nucleotides line up with TRBD1. CDR1 is SGHTA, CDR2 FQGTGA, per germline. This CDR3 region has 13 residues. V trimming: 6 bases; J trimming: 5 bases; junction bases outside the gene matches: 3. In DNA form, the CDR3 reads TGTGCCAGCAGTGAGGACAGGGATCAGCCCCAGCATTTT. Translating it yields CASSEDRDQPQHF.

The chain carries TRBV7-9 and TRBJ1-1; maybe TRBD1 (5 bases). The CDR3 is made up of 13 amino acids. The germline V gene encodes CDR1 SEHNR and CDR2 FQNEAQ (reference sequence). CDR3 loop: CAASGAMNTEAFF. The CDR3 nucleotides read TGTGCAGCAAGTGGGGCCATGAACACTGAAGCTTTCTTT. Filled out from reference TRBV7-9 and TRBJ1-1, the complete variable domain reads DTGVSQNPRHKITKRGQNVTFRCDPISEHNRLYWYRQTLGQGPEFLTYFQNEAQLEKSRLLSDRFSAERPKGSFSTLEIQRTEQGDSAMYLCAASGAMNTEAFFGQGTRLTVV.

The V gene is TRBV27, the J gene TRBJ2-7; 8 bases are a match to TRBD1. V shed 5 bases and J 4 bases; nucleotides not matched to a gene: 7. CDR3 length: 14 amino acids. Germline CDR1 MNHEY, CDR2 SMNVEV (reference sequence). The CDR3: CASSTYRTGYEQYF. CDR3 nucleotides: TGTGCCAGCAGTACATACCGGACAGGGTACGAGCAGTACTTC.